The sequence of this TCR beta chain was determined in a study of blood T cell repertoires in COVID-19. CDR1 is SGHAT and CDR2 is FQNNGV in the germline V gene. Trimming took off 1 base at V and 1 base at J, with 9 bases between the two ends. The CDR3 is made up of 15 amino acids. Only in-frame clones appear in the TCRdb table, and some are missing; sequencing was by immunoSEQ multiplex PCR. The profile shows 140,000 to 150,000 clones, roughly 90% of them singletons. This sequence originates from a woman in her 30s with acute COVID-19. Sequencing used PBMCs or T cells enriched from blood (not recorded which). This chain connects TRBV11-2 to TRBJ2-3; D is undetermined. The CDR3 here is CASSLAGFGTDTQYF. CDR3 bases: TGTGCCAGCAGCTTAGCGGGTTTTGGCACAGATACGCAGTATTTT. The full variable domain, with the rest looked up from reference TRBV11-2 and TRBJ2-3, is EAGVAQSPRYKIIEKRQSVAFWCNPISGHATLYWYQQILGQGPKLLIQFQNNGVVDDSQLPKDRFSAERLKGVDSTLKIQPAKLEDSAVYLCASSLAGFGTDTQYFGPGTRLTVL.